The source of this TCR beta chain is a study of post-analysis software for immune sequencing data. TCR beta libraries were prepared from cDNA with unique molecular identifiers. The T cell input of about 0.85 to 10 million gave roughly 0.5 million cDNA molecules. TCRdb redid the calling of the PCR reads with MiXCR, one entry per CDR3 protein. The sample records roughly 400,000 distinct CDR3 sequences, roughly 38% being singletons. Sequencing was carried out using blood. The sequence came from a girl aged 2 to 10 with multiple sclerosis.

For the CDR3, the DNA is TGCGCCAGCAGCCAAGGACTAGCGGTGACCTACGAGCAGTACTTC. Translated: CASSQGLAVTYEQYF. The rearrangement joins TRBV4-1 to TRBJ2-7, with TRBD2 matching 9 bases. Germline loops: CDR1 MGHRA, CDR2 YSYEKL. V shed 1 base and J 2 bases; nucleotides not matched to a gene: 3. This CDR3 has 15 amino acids.